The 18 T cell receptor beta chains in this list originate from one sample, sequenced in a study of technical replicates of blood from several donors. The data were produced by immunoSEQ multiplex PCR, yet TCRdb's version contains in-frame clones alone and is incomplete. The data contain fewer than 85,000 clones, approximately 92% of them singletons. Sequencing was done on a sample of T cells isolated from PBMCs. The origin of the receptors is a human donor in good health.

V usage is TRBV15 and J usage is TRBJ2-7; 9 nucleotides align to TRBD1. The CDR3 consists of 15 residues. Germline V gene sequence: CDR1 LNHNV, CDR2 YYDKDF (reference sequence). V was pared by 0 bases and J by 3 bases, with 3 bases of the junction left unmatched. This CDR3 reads CATSREPGQGYEQYF. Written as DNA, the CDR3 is TGTGCCACCAGCAGAGAACCGGGACAGGGCTACGAGCAGTACTTC.

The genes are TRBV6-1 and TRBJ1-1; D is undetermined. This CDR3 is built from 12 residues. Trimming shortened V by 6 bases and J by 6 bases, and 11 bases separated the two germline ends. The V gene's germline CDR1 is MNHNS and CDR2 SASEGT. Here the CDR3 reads CASRELDPEAFF. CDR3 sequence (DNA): TGTGCCAGCAGGGAACTAGATCCTGAAGCTTTCTTT.

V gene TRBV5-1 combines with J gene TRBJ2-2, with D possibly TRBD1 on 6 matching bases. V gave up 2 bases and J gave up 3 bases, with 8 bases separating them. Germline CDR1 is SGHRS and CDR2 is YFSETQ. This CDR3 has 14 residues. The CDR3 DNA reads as TGCGCCAGCAGCTTCCCAGGGGACACCGGGGAGCTGTTTTTT. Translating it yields CASSFPGDTGELFF. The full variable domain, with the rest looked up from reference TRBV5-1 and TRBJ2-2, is KAGVTQTPRYLIKTRGQQVTLSCSPISGHRSVSWYQQTPGQGLQFLFEYFSETQRNKGNFPGRFSGRQFSNSRSEMNVSTLELGDSALYLCASSFPGDTGELFFGEGSRLTVL.

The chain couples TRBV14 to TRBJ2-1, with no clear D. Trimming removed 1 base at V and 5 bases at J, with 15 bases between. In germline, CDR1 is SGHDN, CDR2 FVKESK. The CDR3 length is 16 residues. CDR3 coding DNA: TGTGCCAGCAGCCAAGGGTTGAGCCGAGAGAACAATGAGCAGTTCTTC. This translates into CASSQGLSRENNEQFF.

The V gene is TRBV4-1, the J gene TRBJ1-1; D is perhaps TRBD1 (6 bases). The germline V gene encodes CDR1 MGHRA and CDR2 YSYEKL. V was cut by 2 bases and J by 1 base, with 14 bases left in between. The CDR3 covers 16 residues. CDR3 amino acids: CASSQKQGVGNTEAFF. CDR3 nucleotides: TGCGCCAGCAGCCAAAAACAGGGCGTCGGGAACACTGAAGCTTTCTTT.

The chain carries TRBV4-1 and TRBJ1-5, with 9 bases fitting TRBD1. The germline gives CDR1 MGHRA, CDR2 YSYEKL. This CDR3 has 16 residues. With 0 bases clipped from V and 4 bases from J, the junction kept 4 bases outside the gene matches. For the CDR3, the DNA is TGCGCCAGCAGCCAAGATACTGGGACAGGGAATCAGCCCCAGCATTTT. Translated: CASSQDTGTGNQPQHF.

The CDR3 DNA follows: TGCGCCAGCAGCCCGAGGACAGGGCGCCAACTGAACACTGAAGCTTTCTTT. Residues: CASSPRTGRQLNTEAFF. The chain links TRBV5-1 to TRBJ1-1; TRBD1 agrees at 8 bases. This CDR3 spans 17 amino acids. CDR1 is SGHRS, CDR2 YFSETQ, per germline. V was pared by 4 bases and J by 0 bases, with 11 bases of the junction left unmatched.

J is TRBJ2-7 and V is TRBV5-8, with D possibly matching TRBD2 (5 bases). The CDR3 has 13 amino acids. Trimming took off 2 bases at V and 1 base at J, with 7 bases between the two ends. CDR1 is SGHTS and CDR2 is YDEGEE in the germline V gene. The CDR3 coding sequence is TGTGCCAGCAGCTTCACTAGTTCCTACGAGCAGTACTTC. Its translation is CASSFTSSYEQYF.

CDR3 sequence reads: CASSEWRELSEAFF. The CDR3 nucleotides read TGTGCCAGCAGTGAATGGAGGGAGTTATCTGAAGCTTTCTTT. This sequence joins TRBV25-1 and TRBJ1-1; D not resolved. The CDR3 runs 14 residues. Trimming stripped 1 base from V and 6 bases from J, with 12 bases between. Germline CDR1 and CDR2: MGHDK and SYGVNS.

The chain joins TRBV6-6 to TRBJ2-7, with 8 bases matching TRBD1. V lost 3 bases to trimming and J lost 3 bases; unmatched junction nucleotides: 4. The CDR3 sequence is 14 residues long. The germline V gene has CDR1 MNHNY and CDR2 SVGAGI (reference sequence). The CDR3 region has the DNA TGTGCCAGCAGTTATGTGGACAGGGACTACGAGCAGTACTTC. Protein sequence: CASSYVDRDYEQYF.

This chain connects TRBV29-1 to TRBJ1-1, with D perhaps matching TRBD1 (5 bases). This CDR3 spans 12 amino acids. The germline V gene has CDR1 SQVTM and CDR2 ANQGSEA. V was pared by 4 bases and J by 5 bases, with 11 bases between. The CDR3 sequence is CSVGGGRTEAFF. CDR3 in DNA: TGCAGCGTTGGGGGGGGGAGAACTGAAGCTTTCTTT.

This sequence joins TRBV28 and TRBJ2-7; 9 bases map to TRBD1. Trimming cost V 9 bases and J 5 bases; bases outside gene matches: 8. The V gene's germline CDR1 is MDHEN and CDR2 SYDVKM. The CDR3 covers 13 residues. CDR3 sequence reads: CASNRDRVNEQYF. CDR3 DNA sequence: TGTGCCAGTAACCGGGACAGGGTCAACGAGCAGTACTTC.

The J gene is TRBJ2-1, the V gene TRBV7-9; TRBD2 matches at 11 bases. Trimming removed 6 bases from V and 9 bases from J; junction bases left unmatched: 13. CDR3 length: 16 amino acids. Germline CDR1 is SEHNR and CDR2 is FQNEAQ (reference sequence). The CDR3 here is CASRRGLAASIIEQFF. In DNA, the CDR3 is TGTGCCAGCAGACGGGGACTAGCGGCTTCGATAATTGAGCAGTTCTTC.

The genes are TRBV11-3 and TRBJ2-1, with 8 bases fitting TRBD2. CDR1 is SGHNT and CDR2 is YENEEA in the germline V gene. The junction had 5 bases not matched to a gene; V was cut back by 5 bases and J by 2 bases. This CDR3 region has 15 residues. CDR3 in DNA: TGTGCCAGCAGCCCTGGAGCGGGAGCCTACAATGAGCAGTTCTTC. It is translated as CASSPGAGAYNEQFF.

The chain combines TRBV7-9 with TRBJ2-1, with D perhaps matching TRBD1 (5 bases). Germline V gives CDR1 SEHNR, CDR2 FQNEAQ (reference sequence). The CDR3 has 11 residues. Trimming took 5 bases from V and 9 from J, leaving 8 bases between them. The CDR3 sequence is CASSIDSEQFF. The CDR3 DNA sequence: TGTGCCAGCAGCATCGACAGTGAGCAGTTCTTC.

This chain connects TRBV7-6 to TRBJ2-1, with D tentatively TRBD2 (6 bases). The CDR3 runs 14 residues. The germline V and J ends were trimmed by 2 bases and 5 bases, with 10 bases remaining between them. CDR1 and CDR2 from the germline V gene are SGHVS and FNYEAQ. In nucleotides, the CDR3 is TGTGCCAGCAGCTTATGGCCTAGCGACAATGAGCAGTTCTTC. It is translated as CASSLWPSDNEQFF.

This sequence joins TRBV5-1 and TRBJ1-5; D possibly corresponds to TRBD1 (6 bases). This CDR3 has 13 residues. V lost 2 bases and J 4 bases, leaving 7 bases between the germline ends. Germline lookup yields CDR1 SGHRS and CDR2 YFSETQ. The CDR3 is CASSLQGNQPQHF. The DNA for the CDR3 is TGCGCCAGCAGCTTACAGGGTAATCAGCCCCAGCATTTT.

The CDR3 is CASNRQGASYEQYF. The CDR3 coding sequence is TGTGCCAGCAATAGACAGGGGGCTTCTTACGAGCAGTACTTC. The gene calls are TRBV6-1 and TRBJ2-7; 10 bases align to TRBD1. Looked up from germline, CDR1 is MNHNS and CDR2 is SASEGT. The J segment lost 4 bases and the V segment lost 7 bases, leaving 7 bases of the junction unmatched. The CDR3 totals 14 residues.